These 8 T cell receptor beta chains share one sample of origin, sequenced in a study of shared clonotypes between healthy human individuals. The protocol was immunoSEQ multiplex PCR, while the TCRdb copy is restricted to in-frame clones and leaves out a portion. This sample has 650,000 to 800,000 clones; over 60% occur once, and the top ten carry roughly 1.8%. Sample: memory CD4+ T cells sorted from blood. Subset of the sample: CD45RA-negative fraction. These receptors were obtained from a woman aged 30 to 39 in good health.

The chain carries TRBV2 and TRBJ2-5; D gene ambiguous. Per germline, CDR1 SNHLY and CDR2 FYNNEI. The CDR3 contains 11 residues. Trimming removed 6 bases at V and 5 bases at J, with 7 bases between. CDR3 DNA: TGTGCCAGCAGAAGGACGGAGACCCAGTACTTC. This translates into CASRRTETQYF.

This chain connects TRBV11-2 to TRBJ1-1; D ambiguous. CDR3 length equals 13 residues. Germline CDR1 reads SGHAT; CDR2 reads FQNNGV. Trimming stripped 2 bases from V and 8 bases from J, with 12 bases between. CDR3 nucleotides: TGTGCCAGCAGCTTAAAAGAAAGCCAAGAAGCTTTCTTT. It specifies CASSLKESQEAFF.

This clone was recorded a few times. J is TRBJ2-1 and V is TRBV19; 10 bases align to TRBD2. This CDR3 region has 16 residues. V was pared by 4 bases and J by 7 bases, with 10 bases of the junction left unmatched. Per the germline V gene, CDR1 is LNHDA and CDR2 is SQIVND (reference sequence). The CDR3 DNA is TGTGCCAGTAGTAGACCCTCTAGCGGGAGAAGTAATGAGCAGTTCTTC. It is translated as CASSRPSSGRSNEQFF.

The chain links TRBV10-1 to TRBJ2-7; a possible D gene is TRBD2 (6 bases). Between the trimmed V and J ends, which lost 3 bases and 4 bases, there was a span of 13 bases. CDR1 and CDR2 from the germline V gene are WNHNN and SYGVQD (reference sequence). The CDR3 contains 14 residues. The CDR3: CASSDPGLPYEQYF. CDR3 DNA: TGCGCCAGCAGTGATCCGGGACTGCCTTACGAGCAGTACTTC.

This chain connects TRBV5-1 to TRBJ2-1; D ambiguous. Germline CDR1 SGHRS, CDR2 YFSETQ. The CDR3 has 14 amino acids. The germline V and J ends were trimmed by 6 bases and 0 bases, with 10 bases remaining between them. In nucleotides, the CDR3 is TGCGCCAGCAACGGCGGAAGCTCCTACAATGAGCAGTTCTTC. Its protein is CASNGGSSYNEQFF.

A single count supports this clone. The chain joins TRBV2 to TRBJ2-1; a weak D match, TRBD2 (6 bases). CDR1 is SNHLY and CDR2 is FYNNEI in the germline V gene. V was pared by 0 bases and J by 7 bases, with 10 bases between. The CDR3 extends over 14 amino acids. The CDR3 DNA reads as TGTGCCAGCAGTGAAGCAGGGACTTCTAATGAGCAGTTCTTC. Amino acid sequence: CASSEAGTSNEQFF.

The rearrangement uses TRBV5-1 and TRBJ2-3, with 16 bases identical to TRBD2. This CDR3 spans 16 amino acids. Germline loops: CDR1 SGHRS, CDR2 YFSETQ. V trimming: 0 bases; J trimming: 8 bases; junction bases outside the gene matches: 3. In nucleotides, the CDR3 is TGCGCCAGCAGCTTGGAAGGGACTAGCGGGAGGGGTACGCAGTATTTT. Encoded protein: CASSLEGTSGRGTQYF.

The chain employs TRBV10-2 and TRBJ1-1, with D perhaps matching TRBD1 (5 bases). Trimming removed 6 bases at V and 5 bases at J, with 13 bases between. CDR3 length: 13 amino acids. Germline-derived CDR1 and CDR2 are WSHSY and SAAADI. The CDR3 sequence is CASRGQGGTEAFF. The CDR3 DNA follows: TGCGCCAGCAGGGGGCAGGGAGGGACTGAAGCTTTCTTT.